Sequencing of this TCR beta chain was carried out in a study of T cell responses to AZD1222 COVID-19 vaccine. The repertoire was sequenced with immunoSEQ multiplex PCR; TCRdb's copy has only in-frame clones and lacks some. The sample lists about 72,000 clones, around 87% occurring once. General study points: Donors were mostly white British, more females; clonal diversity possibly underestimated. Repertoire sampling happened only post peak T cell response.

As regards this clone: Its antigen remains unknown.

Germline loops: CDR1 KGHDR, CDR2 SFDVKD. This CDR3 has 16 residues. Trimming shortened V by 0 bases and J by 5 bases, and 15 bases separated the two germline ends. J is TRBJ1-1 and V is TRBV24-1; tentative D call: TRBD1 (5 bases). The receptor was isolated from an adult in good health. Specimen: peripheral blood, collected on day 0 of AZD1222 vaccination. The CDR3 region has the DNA TGTGCCACCAGTGATTTGCCAGATACGGGGGGGACTGAAGCTTTCTTT. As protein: CATSDLPDTGGTEAFF.